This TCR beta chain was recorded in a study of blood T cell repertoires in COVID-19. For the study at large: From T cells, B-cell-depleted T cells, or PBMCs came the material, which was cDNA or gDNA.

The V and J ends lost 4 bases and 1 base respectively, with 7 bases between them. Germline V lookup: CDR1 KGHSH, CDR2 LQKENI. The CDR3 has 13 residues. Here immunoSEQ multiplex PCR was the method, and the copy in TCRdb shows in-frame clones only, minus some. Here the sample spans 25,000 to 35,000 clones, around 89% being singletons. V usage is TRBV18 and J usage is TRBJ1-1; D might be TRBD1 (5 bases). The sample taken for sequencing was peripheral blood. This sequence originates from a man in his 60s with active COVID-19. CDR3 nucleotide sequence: TGTGCCAGCTCACAAGGACAGAACACTGAAGCTTTCTTT. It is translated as CASSQGQNTEAFF.